The rows below give T cell receptor beta chains drawn from one sample of a study of neurological immune-mediated disorders. TCRdb analysed the 5' RACE reads with MiXCR anew, one entry per CDR3 protein. The sample lists 20,000 to 25,000 distinct CDR3 sequences; approximately 15% were seen once. The sequenced sample was CD8+ T cells from blood. These receptors came from a woman aged 18-30 years with multiple sclerosis. CDR3s include the opening cysteine and the closing phenylalanine or tryptophan. A D gene is named only where the DNA matches it firmly. For some rows the clone size is stated as once, few or many, or as a class when expanded; others skip it.

D: .
V: TRBV21-1
J: TRBJ2-3
size: many
DNA: TGTGCCAGCAGCACTGTGGGCGGAAGACCTAGCACAGATACGCAGTATTTT
CDR3: CASSTVGGRPSTDTQYF

D: .
V: TRBV10-3
J: TRBJ2-7
size: .
DNA: TGTGCCATCAGTGAGACAGGATACGAGCAGTACTTC
CDR3: CAISETGYEQYF

D: TRBD1
V: TRBV5-1
J: TRBJ1-6
size: many
DNA: TGCGCCAGCAGCCCACTCACGGCACAGGGGATTGGTTCACCCCTCCACTTT
CDR3: CASSPLTAQGIGSPLHF

D: .
V: TRBV19
J: TRBJ2-5
size: .
DNA: TGTGCCAGTAGTATCCCAGGGGTTGGGGCAGAGACCCAGTACTTC
CDR3: CASSIPGVGAETQYF

D: .
V: TRBV7-9
J: TRBJ1-2
size: medium-sized
DNA: TGTGCCAGCAGCCCCTCCTATGGCTACACCTTC
CDR3: CASSPSYGYTF

D: .
V: TRBV28
J: TRBJ1-3
size: .
DNA: TGTGCCAGCAGTTTGGTGGGCGGAGCCTCTGGAAACACCATATATTTT
CDR3: CASSLVGGASGNTIYF

D: .
V: TRBV28
J: TRBJ2-5
size: .
DNA: TGTGCCAGCAGTTCCGGGACGGCCTGGGTCCAAGAGACCCAGTACTTC
CDR3: CASSSGTAWVQETQYF

D: TRBD1
V: TRBV20-1
J: TRBJ2-5
size: many
DNA: TGCAGTGCTAGTCCTATCGGGACAGGATTTGAAGAGACCCAGTACTTC
CDR3: CSASPIGTGFEETQYF

D: .
V: TRBV5-1
J: TRBJ2-3
size: many
DNA: TGCGCCAGCAGTTTCGACACAGATACGCAGTATTTT
CDR3: CASSFDTDTQYF

D: .
V: TRBV28
J: TRBJ1-1
size: .
DNA: TGTGCCAGCAGTTTGGTGAACACTGAAGCTTTCTTT
CDR3: CASSLVNTEAFF